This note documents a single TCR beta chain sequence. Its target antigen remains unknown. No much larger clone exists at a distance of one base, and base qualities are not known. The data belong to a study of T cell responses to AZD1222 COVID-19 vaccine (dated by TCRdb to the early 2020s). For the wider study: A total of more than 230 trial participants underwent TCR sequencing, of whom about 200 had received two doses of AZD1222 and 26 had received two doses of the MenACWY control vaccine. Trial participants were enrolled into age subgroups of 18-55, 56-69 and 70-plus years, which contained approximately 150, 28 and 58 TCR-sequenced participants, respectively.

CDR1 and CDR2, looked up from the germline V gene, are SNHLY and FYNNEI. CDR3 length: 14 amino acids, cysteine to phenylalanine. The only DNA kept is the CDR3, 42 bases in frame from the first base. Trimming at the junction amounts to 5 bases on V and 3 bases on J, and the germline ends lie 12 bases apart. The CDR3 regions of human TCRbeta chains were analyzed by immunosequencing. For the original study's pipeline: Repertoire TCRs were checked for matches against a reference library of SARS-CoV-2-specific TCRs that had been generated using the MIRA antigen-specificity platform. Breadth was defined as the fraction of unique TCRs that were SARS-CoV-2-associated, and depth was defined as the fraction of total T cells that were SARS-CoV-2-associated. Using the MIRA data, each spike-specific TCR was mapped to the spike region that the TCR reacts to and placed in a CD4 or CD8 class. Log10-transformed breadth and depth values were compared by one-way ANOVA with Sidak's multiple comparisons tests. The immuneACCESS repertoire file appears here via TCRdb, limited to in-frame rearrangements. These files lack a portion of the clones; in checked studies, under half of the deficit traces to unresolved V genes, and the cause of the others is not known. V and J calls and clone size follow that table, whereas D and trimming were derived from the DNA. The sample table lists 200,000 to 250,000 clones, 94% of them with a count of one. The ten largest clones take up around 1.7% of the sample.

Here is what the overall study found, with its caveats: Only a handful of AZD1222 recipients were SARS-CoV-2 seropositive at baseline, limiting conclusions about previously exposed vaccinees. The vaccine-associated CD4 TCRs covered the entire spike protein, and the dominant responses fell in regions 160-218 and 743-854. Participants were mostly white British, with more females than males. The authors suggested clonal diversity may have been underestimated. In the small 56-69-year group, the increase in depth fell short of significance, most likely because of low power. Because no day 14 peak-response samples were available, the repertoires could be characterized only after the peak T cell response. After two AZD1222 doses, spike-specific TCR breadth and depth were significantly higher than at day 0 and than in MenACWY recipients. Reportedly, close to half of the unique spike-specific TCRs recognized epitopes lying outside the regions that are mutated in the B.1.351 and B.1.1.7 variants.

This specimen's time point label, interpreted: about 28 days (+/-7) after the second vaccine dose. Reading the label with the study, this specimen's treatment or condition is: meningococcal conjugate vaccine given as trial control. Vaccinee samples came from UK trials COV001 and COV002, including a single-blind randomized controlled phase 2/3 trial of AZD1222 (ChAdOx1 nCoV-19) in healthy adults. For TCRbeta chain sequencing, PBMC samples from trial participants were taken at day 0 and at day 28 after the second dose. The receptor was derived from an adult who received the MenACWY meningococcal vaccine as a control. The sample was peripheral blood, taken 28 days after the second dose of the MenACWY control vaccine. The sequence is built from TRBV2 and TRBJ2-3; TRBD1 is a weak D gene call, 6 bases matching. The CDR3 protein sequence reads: CASSNRVWTDTQYF. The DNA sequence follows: TGTGCCAGCAGTAACAGGGTGTGGACAGATACGCAGTATTTT.